This T cell receptor (beta chain) emerged from a study of shared clonotypes between healthy human individuals. Findings of the study overall: Among non-shared clonotypes, generation probabilities were lower than among those shared by all four donors.

This CDR3 is built from 14 residues. Losses at the gene ends were 0 bases for V and 9 bases for J; bases not matched to a gene: 8. The germline gives CDR1 GTSNPN, CDR2 SVGIG (reference sequence). Sequencing was performed with immunoSEQ multiplex PCR; in TCRdb, only in-frame clones are kept and a portion is missing. The sample holds some 1 million clones, about 80% seen once. As regards this clone: Its antigen is as yet unknown.

This rearrangement joins TRBV30 to TRBJ2-3, with 8 bases matching TRBD2. The receptor's source is a man younger than 35 in good health. Sequencing was done on a sample of memory CD4+ T cells sorted from blood. The subset was: CD45RA-negative fraction. The CDR3 sequence is CAWSVQAGGSTQYF. For the CDR3, the DNA is TGTGCCTGGAGTGTTCAGGCGGGGGGAAGCACGCAGTATTTT.